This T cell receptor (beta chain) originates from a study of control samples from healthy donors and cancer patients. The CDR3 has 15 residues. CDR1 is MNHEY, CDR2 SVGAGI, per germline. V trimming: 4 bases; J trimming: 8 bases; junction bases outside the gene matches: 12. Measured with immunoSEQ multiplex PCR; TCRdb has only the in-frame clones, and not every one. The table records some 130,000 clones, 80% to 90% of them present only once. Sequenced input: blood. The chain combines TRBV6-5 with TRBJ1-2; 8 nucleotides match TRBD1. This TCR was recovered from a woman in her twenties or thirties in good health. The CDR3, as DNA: TGTGCCAGCAGTTCCCCGATGGACAGGGCAAACGGCTACACCTTC. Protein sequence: CASSSPMDRANGYTF.